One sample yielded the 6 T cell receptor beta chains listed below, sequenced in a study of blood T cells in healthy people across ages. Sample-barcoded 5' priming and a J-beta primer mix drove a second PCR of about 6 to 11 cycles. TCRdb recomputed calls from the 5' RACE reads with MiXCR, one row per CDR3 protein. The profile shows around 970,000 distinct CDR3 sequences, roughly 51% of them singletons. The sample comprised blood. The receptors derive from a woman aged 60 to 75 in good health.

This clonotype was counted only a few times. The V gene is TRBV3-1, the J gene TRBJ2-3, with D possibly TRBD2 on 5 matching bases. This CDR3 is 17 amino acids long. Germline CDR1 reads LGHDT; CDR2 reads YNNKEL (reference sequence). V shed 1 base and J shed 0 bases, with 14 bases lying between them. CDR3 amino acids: CASSQARVPPSTDTQYF. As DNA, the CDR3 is TGTGCCAGCAGCCAAGCGCGGGTCCCACCTAGCACAGATACGCAGTATTTT.

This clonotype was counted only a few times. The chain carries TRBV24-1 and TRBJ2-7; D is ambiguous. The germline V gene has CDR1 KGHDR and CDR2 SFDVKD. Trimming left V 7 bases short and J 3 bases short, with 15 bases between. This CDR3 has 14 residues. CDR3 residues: CATSEDPPYYEQYF. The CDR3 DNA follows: TGTGCCACCAGCGAAGACCCGCCTTACTACGAGCAGTACTTC.

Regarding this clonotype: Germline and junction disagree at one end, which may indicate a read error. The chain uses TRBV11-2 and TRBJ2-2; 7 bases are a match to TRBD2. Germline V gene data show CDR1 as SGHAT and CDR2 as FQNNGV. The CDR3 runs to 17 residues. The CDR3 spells CDSSLELAGANTGELFF. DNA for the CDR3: TGTGACAGCAGCTTAGAATTGGCGGGAGCAAACACCGGGGAGCTGTTTTTT. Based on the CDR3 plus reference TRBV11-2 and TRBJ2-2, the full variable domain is EAGVAQSPRYKIIEKRQSVAFWCNPISGHATLYWYQQILGQGPKLLIQFQNNGVVDDSQLPKDRFSAERLKGVDSTLKIQPAKLEDSAVYLCDSSLELAGANTGELFFGEGSRLTVL.

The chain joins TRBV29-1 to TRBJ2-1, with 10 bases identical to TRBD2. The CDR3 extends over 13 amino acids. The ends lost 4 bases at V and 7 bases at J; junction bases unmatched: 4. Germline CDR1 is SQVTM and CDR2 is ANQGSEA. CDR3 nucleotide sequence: TGCAGCGTTGGTCTAGCGGGAGTAAATGAGCAGTTCTTC. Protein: CSVGLAGVNEQFF.

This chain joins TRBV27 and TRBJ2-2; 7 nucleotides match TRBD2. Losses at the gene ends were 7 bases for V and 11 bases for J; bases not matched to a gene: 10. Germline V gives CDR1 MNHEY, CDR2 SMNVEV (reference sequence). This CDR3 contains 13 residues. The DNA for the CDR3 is TGTGCCAGCACGGGACTACCCACTGCAGAGCTGTTTTTT. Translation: CASTGLPTAELFF.

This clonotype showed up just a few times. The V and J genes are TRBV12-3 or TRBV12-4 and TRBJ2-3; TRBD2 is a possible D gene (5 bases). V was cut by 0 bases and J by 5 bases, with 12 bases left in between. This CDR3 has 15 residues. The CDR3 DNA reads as TGTGCCAGCAGTTTAGCGGGAGAGATGGAAGATACGCAGTATTTT. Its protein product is CASSLAGEMEDTQYF.